The 17 T cell receptor beta chains below come from one sample, sequenced in a study of neurological immune-mediated disorders. TCRdb itself ran the 5' RACE reads through MiXCR, one entry per CDR3 protein. The data show 80,000 or so distinct CDR3 sequences, with 9.4% seen just once and about 1.7% held by the top ten. The sample taken for sequencing was PBMCs. These receptor sequences come from a man aged 50 or older in good health.

Many counts were recorded for this clonotype. This chain links TRBV14 with TRBJ2-1; D may be TRBD1 or TRBD2 (6 bases each). The germline V gene has CDR1 SGHDN and CDR2 FVKESK. This CDR3 is built from 16 residues. V shed 5 bases and J shed 7 bases, with 21 bases lying between them. CDR3 in amino acids: CASSVSAVGGRNEQFF. The CDR3 coding sequence is TGTGCCAGCAGCGTCTCGGCGGTAGGGGGGAGGAATGAGCAGTTCTTC.

This clonotype was seen ten or more times. The chain uses TRBV5-1 and TRBJ1-5, with D maybe TRBD1 (5 bases). Germline-derived CDR1 and CDR2 are SGHRS and YFSETQ. The CDR3 has 14 amino acids. V lost 0 bases and J 9 bases, leaving 13 bases between the germline ends. The CDR3 region has the DNA TGCGCCAGCAGCTTGGGACAGACCAACTCGCCCCAGCATTTT. Translated, it gives CASSLGQTNSPQHF.

At least ten counts were recorded for this clonotype. The chain recombines TRBV12-3 or TRBV12-4 with TRBJ2-2, with 7 bases lining up with TRBD2. There are 14 residues in the CDR3. Trimming took 6 bases from V and 2 from J; bases not matched to a gene: 3. The CDR3 loop reads CASRPSGNTGELFF. The CDR3 region has the DNA TGTGCCAGCAGGCCTAGCGGTAACACCGGGGAGCTGTTTTTT.

The chain joins TRBV20-1 to TRBJ2-3; 7 nucleotides match TRBD1. Losses at the gene ends were 3 bases for V and 4 bases for J; bases not matched to a gene: 7. The CDR3 covers 14 residues. The germline V gene encodes CDR1 DFQATT and CDR2 SNEGSKA (reference sequence). The CDR3 DNA reads as TGCAGTGCTAGTCCCGCAGGGGGAGCAGATACGCAGTATTTT. Protein sequence: CSASPAGGADTQYF.

This clonotype was seen at least ten times. The chain's CDR3 is CASSLAILPGSHDTQYF. CDR3 bases: TGTGCCAGCAGCTTAGCCATTTTACCAGGGTCCCACGATACGCAGTATTTT. V gene TRBV7-2 combines with J gene TRBJ2-3; the D gene is possibly TRBD1 (5 bases). Germline V lookup: CDR1 SGHTA, CDR2 FQGNSA. V gave up 0 bases and J gave up 6 bases, with 19 bases separating them. This CDR3 comprises 17 residues.

This clonotype was recorded many times. V is TRBV5-1 and J is TRBJ1-5; D unclear. V gave up 0 bases and J gave up 2 bases, with 9 bases separating them. Germline lookup yields CDR1 SGHRS and CDR2 YFSETQ. The CDR3 extends over 15 amino acids. CDR3 amino acids: CASSLDTGGNQPQHF. CDR3 sequence (DNA): TGCGCCAGCAGCTTGGATACCGGGGGCAATCAGCCCCAGCATTTT. The complete variable domain, with remaining parts taken from reference TRBV5-1 and TRBJ1-5, reads KAGVTQTPRYLIKTRGQQVTLSCSPISGHRSVSWYQQTPGQGLQFLFEYFSETQRNKGNFPGRFSGRQFSNSRSEMNVSTLELGDSALYLCASSLDTGGNQPQHFGDGTRLSIL.

This clonotype was observed at least ten times. V gene TRBV20-1 combines with J gene TRBJ2-1; D unresolved. CDR3 length: 12 amino acids. In germline, CDR1 is DFQATT, CDR2 SNEGSKA (reference sequence). V shed 2 bases and J shed 7 bases, with 9 bases lying between them. The CDR3 loop reads CSARMGSNEQFF. The CDR3 bases are TGCAGTGCTAGAATGGGTAGTAATGAGCAGTTCTTC.

This clonotype was recorded many times. The gene calls are TRBV28 and TRBJ2-6; D remains unclear. Germline assignment: CDR1 MDHEN and CDR2 SYDVKM. The CDR3 sequence is 19 residues long. Deletions cut 5 bases from V and 0 bases from J, with 20 bases between. For the CDR3, the DNA is TGTGCCAGCAGTAAACAGATCTATACCCGATTCTCTGGGGCCAACGTCCTGACTTTC. Amino acids: CASSKQIYTRFSGANVLTF.

This clonotype was counted at least ten times. The chain uses TRBV20-1 and TRBJ2-6; 7 nucleotides agree with TRBD2. This CDR3 comprises 17 residues. V lost 3 bases and J lost 0; bases outside the gene matches: 8. Germline CDR1 reads DFQATT; CDR2 reads SNEGSKA (reference sequence). The CDR3 DNA reads as TGCAGTGCTAGGGGGGAGGGGAGGCTCTCTGGGGCCAACGTCCTGACTTTC. This sequence encodes CSARGEGRLSGANVLTF.

At least ten counts were recorded for this clonotype. The chain has TRBV15 and TRBJ2-7; D is undetermined. The CDR3 is 13 amino acids. V was pared by 0 bases and J by 2 bases, with 5 bases between. Germline values: CDR1 LNHNV, CDR2 YYDKDF (reference sequence). CDR3 loop: CATSRDSAYEQYF. In DNA form, the CDR3 reads TGTGCCACCAGCAGAGATTCGGCCTACGAGCAGTACTTC.

Many counts were recorded for this clonotype. The V and J genes are TRBV6-2 or TRBV6-3 and TRBJ2-3, with 7 nucleotides matching TRBD1. After removal of 7 bases from V and 6 bases from J, the junction contained 13 bases not matched to a gene. The germline V gene has CDR1 MNHEY and CDR2 SVGEGT. The CDR3 length is 15 residues. The chain's CDR3 is CASKQGQSLLDTQYF. The CDR3 DNA is TGTGCCAGCAAGCAGGGACAGAGCCTCCTGGATACGCAGTATTTT.

This clonotype was observed at least ten times. V and J are TRBV29-1 and TRBJ2-2; 9 nucleotides line up with TRBD2. V shed 5 bases, J shed 1 base, and the junction held 2 bases outside the gene matches. CDR1 and CDR2 (germline): SQVTM, ANQGSEA. This CDR3 has 14 amino acids. The CDR3 bases are TGCAGCGTTAAGACTAGCGGGAACACCGGGGAGCTGTTTTTT. Translation: CSVKTSGNTGELFF.

This clonotype was observed at least ten times. The CDR3 spells CASSLVPGSYEQYF. The CDR3 DNA reads as TGCGCCAGCAGCTTGGTGCCGGGCTCCTACGAGCAGTACTTC. The rearrangement uses TRBV5-1 and TRBJ2-7; D is undetermined. Germline lookup yields CDR1 SGHRS and CDR2 YFSETQ. Trimming took off 0 bases at V and 0 bases at J, with 7 bases between the two ends. This CDR3 contains 14 residues.

The rearrangement links TRBV7-2 to TRBJ2-5; possible D gene TRBD1, 6 bases. Germline CDR1 is SGHTA and CDR2 is FQGNSA. V lost 1 base to trimming and J lost 5 bases, with 20 bases between them. The CDR3 covers 17 residues. DNA for the CDR3: TGTGCCAGCAGCTTAGTTTTAAATATACACAGGGTTGAGACCCAGTACTTC. Residues: CASSLVLNIHRVETQYF.

The chain links TRBV5-1 to TRBJ2-7; TRBD2 might be the D (5 bases). The CDR3 has 13 residues. In germline, CDR1 is SGHRS, CDR2 YFSETQ. CDR3 in DNA: TGCGCAAGCGGTACCTGGGCCTCCTACGAGCAGTACTTC. Translating gives CASGTWASYEQYF. Full variable domain (outside the CDR3, taken from reference TRBV5-1 and TRBJ2-7): KAGVTQTPRYLIKTRGQQVTLSCSPISGHRSVSWYQQTPGQGLQFLFEYFSETQRNKGNFPGRFSGRQFSNSRSEMNVSTLELGDSALYLCASGTWASYEQYFGPGTRLTVT.

The chain employs TRBV14 and TRBJ2-1; D gene ambiguous. The CDR3 extends over 16 amino acids. The ends were cut back, 3 bases at V and 0 bases at J, with 12 bases in the middle. Germline V CDR1 and CDR2: SGHDN, FVKESK. The chain's CDR3 is CASSQWVRRSYNEQFF. The CDR3 DNA is TGTGCCAGCAGCCAGTGGGTACGACGCTCCTACAATGAGCAGTTCTTC.

CDR3 nucleotide sequence: TGCAGCGCCACAGGGGTTTTGAATGAAAAACTGTTTTTT. Translated, it gives CSATGVLNEKLFF. The chain employs TRBV29-1 and TRBJ1-4; 7 bases agree with TRBD1. With V trimmed by 7 bases and J by 5 bases, 7 bases remained unmatched. Germline-derived CDR1 and CDR2 are SQVTM and ANQGSEA. The CDR3 is 13 amino acids.